The entry below describes one TCR beta chain. The data originate from a study of response to subunit inactivated influenza vaccine. Each CDR3 protein gets one entry after TCRdb re-called the RT-PCR reads with MiXCR. The sample has approximately 500,000 distinct CDR3 sequences; 13% to 15% are singletons. V lost 0 bases to trimming and J lost 0 bases; unmatched junction nucleotides: 3. Germline CDR1 reads SGHRS; CDR2 reads YFSETQ. CDR3 length equals 16 residues. This chain connects TRBV5-1 to TRBJ2-7; 10 positions match TRBD2. This material consisted of PBMCs from blood, taken 12 days after vaccination. The TCR was taken from a middle-aged man who received an inactivated influenza vaccine. The DNA for the CDR3 is TGCGCCAGCAGCTTGGATAGCGGGAGGCACTCCTACGAGCAGTACTTC. This codes for CASSLDSGRHSYEQYF.